What follows are 8 T cell receptor beta chains derived from one specimen sequenced in a study of blood T cell repertoires in COVID-19. Assay: immunoSEQ multiplex PCR; the TCRdb copy retains only in-frame clones and omits some. The data contain some 290,000 clones, around 90% of them singletons. Sequencing was done on a sample of peripheral blood. All receptors derive from a woman aged 30 to 39 with COVID-19, enrolled during active disease.

The rearrangement uses TRBV13 and TRBJ2-7; maybe TRBD2 (5 bases). Per the germline V gene, CDR1 is PRHDT and CDR2 is FYEKMQ (reference sequence). V gave up 5 bases and J gave up 1 base, with 12 bases separating them. The CDR3 totals 14 residues. DNA for the CDR3: TGTGCCAGCAGCCCGACTCGGGGTTCCTACGAGCAGTACTTC. Translation gives CASSPTRGSYEQYF.

The chain employs TRBV28 and TRBJ1-1; D perhaps matches TRBD1 (6 bases). Per the germline V gene, CDR1 is MDHEN and CDR2 is SYDVKM. This CDR3 contains 14 residues. Trimming took 6 bases from V and 4 from J, leaving 15 bases between them. CDR3 sequence: CASSTGTFFTEAFF. The DNA for the CDR3 is TGTGCCAGCAGCACCGGGACATTTTTCACTGAAGCTTTCTTT.

To note about this clone: One junction end does not reproduce the germline sequence, and a read error may be involved. The chain employs TRBV27 and TRBJ2-3; TRBD2 agrees at 8 bases. Germline assignment: CDR1 MNHEY and CDR2 SMNVEV (reference sequence). The CDR3 has 13 residues. The CDR3 sequence is CASSLTGTRRPDF. The CDR3 DNA reads as TGTGCCAGCAGTTTAACCGGGACTAGACGCCCAGATTTT.

The rearrangement uses TRBV20-1 and TRBJ1-6; D perhaps matches TRBD1 (6 bases). The length of the CDR3 is 13 residues. V was trimmed by 3 bases and J by 7 bases, leaving 10 bases between them. Germline V lookup: CDR1 DFQATT, CDR2 SNEGSKA (reference sequence). The CDR3 coding sequence is TGCAGTGCTAGTTCAGGGGTGAATTCACCCCTCCACTTT. It specifies CSASSGVNSPLHF.

The chain combines TRBV7-9 with TRBJ2-2, with D unclear. The CDR3 length is 15 residues. From germline, CDR1 is SEHNR and CDR2 FQNEAQ (reference sequence). V lost 5 bases to trimming and J lost 3 bases, with 13 bases between them. The CDR3 here is CASSTRRVDTGELFF. DNA of the CDR3: TGTGCCAGCAGCACCCGACGGGTAGACACCGGGGAGCTGTTTTTT.

This chain links TRBV11-1 with TRBJ2-7, with 7 bases aligning to TRBD1. With V trimmed by 5 bases and J by 3 bases, 4 bases remained unmatched. Per the germline V gene, CDR1 is SGHAT and CDR2 is FQDESV (reference sequence). This CDR3 has 13 residues. This chain's CDR3 is CASSPGTVYEQYF. The DNA of the CDR3 is TGTGCCAGCAGCCCCGGGACAGTCTACGAGCAGTACTTC.

This rearrangement joins TRBV7-8 to TRBJ1-1; 7 nucleotides match TRBD1. The V segment lost 5 bases and the J segment 0 bases; nucleotides outside the gene matches: 12. The CDR3 length is 17 residues. Germline-derived CDR1 and CDR2 are SGHVS and FQNEAQ. The CDR3 bases are TGTGCCAGCAGCCGAGGACAGGATAGTTTGTTGAACACTGAAGCTTTCTTT. Translation: CASSRGQDSLLNTEAFF.

This chain joins TRBV3-1 (or the pseudogene TRBV3-2) and TRBJ1-6; no clear D. V gave up 0 bases and J gave up 9 bases, with 9 bases separating them. This CDR3 region has 14 residues. Germline V gene sequence: CDR1 LGHDT, CDR2 YNNKEL (reference sequence). CDR3 nucleotide sequence: TGTGCCAGCAGCCAAGATAACGCCGGTTCACCCCTCCACTTT. Protein product: CASSQDNAGSPLHF.